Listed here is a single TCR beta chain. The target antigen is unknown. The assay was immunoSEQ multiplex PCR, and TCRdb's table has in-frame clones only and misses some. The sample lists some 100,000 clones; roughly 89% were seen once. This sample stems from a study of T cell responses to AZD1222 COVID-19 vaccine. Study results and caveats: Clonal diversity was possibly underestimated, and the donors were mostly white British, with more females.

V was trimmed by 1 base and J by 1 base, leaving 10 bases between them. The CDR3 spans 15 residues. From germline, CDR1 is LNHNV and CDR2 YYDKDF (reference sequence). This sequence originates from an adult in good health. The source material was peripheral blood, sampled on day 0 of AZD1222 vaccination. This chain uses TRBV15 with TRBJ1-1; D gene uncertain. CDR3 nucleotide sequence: TGTGCCACCAGCAGAGCCCTCCTGGGGAACACTGAAGCTTTCTTT. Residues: CATSRALLGNTEAFF.